Listed below are T cell receptor beta chains from one sample, sequenced in a study of blood T cell repertoires in COVID-19. TCRdb keeps only in-frame clones here, not all; method: immunoSEQ multiplex PCR. The top ten clones hold around 2% of a sample with about 98,000 clones, roughly 92% of them seen once. The sequencing sample was made of peripheral blood. Receptors were obtained from a woman in her fifties or sixties with COVID-19, enrolled during active disease. Both conserved end residues are part of each CDR3. Each record gives: CDR3 DNA, CDR3 protein, D gene, J gene, V gene. D genes are given only for firm matches.

CDR3 DNA: TGTGCCAGCAGCATAGGCGCCGGGACAGTGGTCCACGAGCAGTACTTC
CDR3 protein: CASSIGAGTVVHEQYF
D gene: TRBD1
J gene: TRBJ2-7
V gene: TRBV9

CDR3 DNA: TGTGCCATCGGAAAAGACAGGGAGAGCACTGAAGCTTTCTTT
CDR3 protein: CAIGKDRESTEAFF
D gene: TRBD1
J gene: TRBJ1-1
V gene: TRBV15

CDR3 DNA: TGCGCCAGCAGCTTGGTGGCGGGACCTGGATCACCCCTCCACTTT
CDR3 protein: CASSLVAGPGSPLHF
D gene: -
J gene: TRBJ1-6
V gene: TRBV5-1

CDR3 DNA: TGCGCCAGCAGCTTAATAGGGGGCCCTAATGAAAAACTGTTTTTT
CDR3 protein: CASSLIGGPNEKLFF
D gene: TRBD1
J gene: TRBJ1-4
V gene: TRBV5-1

CDR3 DNA: TGTGCCAGCAGCTTGGTTGGGCGTGATACGCAGTATTTT
CDR3 protein: CASSLVGRDTQYF
D gene: -
J gene: TRBJ2-3
V gene: TRBV5-4

CDR3 DNA: TGTGCCAGCAGGAACACGGGACAGCCCACTGAAGCTTTCTTT
CDR3 protein: CASRNTGQPTEAFF
D gene: TRBD1
J gene: TRBJ1-1
V gene: TRBV25-1

CDR3 DNA: TGTGCCAGCAGCTCCCGGGTGACGAGGGACACTGAAGCTTTCTTT
CDR3 protein: CASSSRVTRDTEAFF
D gene: -
J gene: TRBJ1-1
V gene: TRBV7-8

CDR3 DNA: TGTGCCAGTAGTATGGTCTTGGGGACAGGGGGTGAAAAACTGTTTTTT
CDR3 protein: CASSMVLGTGGEKLFF
D gene: TRBD1
J gene: TRBJ1-4
V gene: TRBV19

CDR3 DNA: TGTGCCAGCAGCTTGGAAGGTTCGCGGGGAATTTTCTATGGCTACACCTTC
CDR3 protein: CASSLEGSRGIFYGYTF
D gene: -
J gene: TRBJ1-2
V gene: TRBV5-6

CDR3 DNA: TGTGCCAGCGGCCCCACAGGGGTTACTGAAGCTTTCTTT
CDR3 protein: CASGPTGVTEAFF
D gene: TRBD1
J gene: TRBJ1-1
V gene: TRBV27

CDR3 DNA: TGTGCCAGCAGTCGGACAGGGGGCGAAGAAAAACTGTTTTTT
CDR3 protein: CASSRTGGEEKLFF
D gene: TRBD1
J gene: TRBJ1-4
V gene: TRBV6-6

CDR3 DNA: TGTGCCAGCAGTTACTTTAATTCGGGCTACACCTTC
CDR3 protein: CASSYFNSGYTF
D gene: -
J gene: TRBJ1-2
V gene: TRBV6-5

CDR3 DNA: TGTGCCAGCAGCTTGGGCAGGGCATTTCCTGAAGCTTTCTTT
CDR3 protein: CASSLGRAFPEAFF
D gene: -
J gene: TRBJ1-1
V gene: TRBV7-2

CDR3 DNA: TGCAGCGTTTCGACAGGCGCCCACGAGCAGTACTTC
CDR3 protein: CSVSTGAHEQYF
D gene: -
J gene: TRBJ2-7
V gene: TRBV29-1

CDR3 DNA: TGTGCCAGCAGCTTAGGGTATGACGTGGACAGGGGGTCGGGCACTGAAGCTTTCTTT
CDR3 protein: CASSLGYDVDRGSGTEAFF
D gene: TRBD1
J gene: TRBJ1-1
V gene: TRBV7-8

CDR3 DNA: TGTGCCAGCACCCACGAGGGATTCTCTGGAAACACCATATATTTT
CDR3 protein: CASTHEGFSGNTIYF
D gene: -
J gene: TRBJ1-3
V gene: TRBV6-1

CDR3 DNA: TGTGCCAGCAGCATACCGGGACTAGCGGGGGGAACCGGGGAGCTGTTTTTT
CDR3 protein: CASSIPGLAGGTGELFF
D gene: TRBD2
J gene: TRBJ2-2
V gene: TRBV11-2

CDR3 DNA: TGTGCCAGCAGCAACATGGGGGGAAAACTGTTTTTT
CDR3 protein: CASSNMGGKLFF
D gene: -
J gene: TRBJ1-4
V gene: TRBV28

CDR3 DNA: TGTGCCAGCAGCCCCCCGGGACAGAGAGGAGCCGGGGAGCTGTTTTTT
CDR3 protein: CASSPPGQRGAGELFF
D gene: TRBD1
J gene: TRBJ2-2
V gene: TRBV11-2

CDR3 DNA: TGCGCCAGCAGGGACAGCGCACTATCCGGGGAGCTGTTTTTT
CDR3 protein: CASRDSALSGELFF
D gene: -
J gene: TRBJ2-2
V gene: TRBV10-1

CDR3 DNA: TGCGCCAGCAGCTCGGGACTCCTAGAAGGGACCCAGTACTTC
CDR3 protein: CASSSGLLEGTQYF
D gene: -
J gene: TRBJ2-5
V gene: TRBV5-1

CDR3 DNA: TGTGCCACCAGTGATTTCACGGTCGGAGCGGGGCAAGAGACCCAGTACTTC
CDR3 protein: CATSDFTVGAGQETQYF
D gene: TRBD2
J gene: TRBJ2-5
V gene: TRBV24-1

CDR3 DNA: TGTGCCAGCAGCTTGACGGGGGGACAGGGTTTGTGGACTTTCTTT
CDR3 protein: CASSLTGGQGLWTFF
D gene: TRBD1
J gene: TRBJ1-1
V gene: TRBV11-2

CDR3 DNA: TGTGCCACCAACAGGGCCGGGGACACTGAAGCTTTCTTT
CDR3 protein: CATNRAGDTEAFF
D gene: -
J gene: TRBJ1-1
V gene: TRBV24-1

CDR3 DNA: TGTGCCAGCAGCTCCCGGGACTACTCCTACGAGCAGTACTTC
CDR3 protein: CASSSRDYSYEQYF
D gene: TRBD2
J gene: TRBJ2-7
V gene: TRBV7-3

CDR3 DNA: TGTGCCTCCAAGTTTAGGAACACTGAAGCTTTCTTT
CDR3 protein: CASKFRNTEAFF
D gene: -
J gene: TRBJ1-1
V gene: TRBV19

CDR3 DNA: TGTGCCAGCAGCTTGGGGGGGAGGACTGAAGCTTTCTTT
CDR3 protein: CASSLGGRTEAFF
D gene: -
J gene: TRBJ1-1
V gene: TRBV5-4

CDR3 DNA: TGCGCCAGCAGCCGACAGGGGGAAGGAGCTTTCTTT
CDR3 protein: CASSRQGEGAFF
D gene: TRBD1
J gene: TRBJ1-1
V gene: TRBV5-1

CDR3 DNA: TGTGCCAGCAGTGAAGCGCGGGGGGGGAACACTGAAGCTTTCTTT
CDR3 protein: CASSEARGGNTEAFF
D gene: -
J gene: TRBJ1-1
V gene: TRBV6-1

CDR3 DNA: TGTGCCAGCAGCTACAGGGGGCCGGGCAACACTGAAGCTTTCTTT
CDR3 protein: CASSYRGPGNTEAFF
D gene: TRBD1
J gene: TRBJ1-1
V gene: TRBV6-5

CDR3 DNA: TGTGCCAGCTCTACGTCCAGGCAGGGCACCGGGGAGCTGTTTTTT
CDR3 protein: CASSTSRQGTGELFF
D gene: -
J gene: TRBJ2-2
V gene: TRBV18

CDR3 DNA: TGTGCCAGCAGCTTGGTGGGACAGGGGGCGGCGGGTGAGCAGTACTTC
CDR3 protein: CASSLVGQGAAGEQYF
D gene: TRBD1
J gene: TRBJ2-7
V gene: TRBV5-6

CDR3 DNA: TGCGCGGGACAGGGGGACGGTAATTCACCCCTCCACTTT
CDR3 protein: CAGQGDGNSPLHF
D gene: TRBD1
J gene: TRBJ1-6
V gene: TRBV2